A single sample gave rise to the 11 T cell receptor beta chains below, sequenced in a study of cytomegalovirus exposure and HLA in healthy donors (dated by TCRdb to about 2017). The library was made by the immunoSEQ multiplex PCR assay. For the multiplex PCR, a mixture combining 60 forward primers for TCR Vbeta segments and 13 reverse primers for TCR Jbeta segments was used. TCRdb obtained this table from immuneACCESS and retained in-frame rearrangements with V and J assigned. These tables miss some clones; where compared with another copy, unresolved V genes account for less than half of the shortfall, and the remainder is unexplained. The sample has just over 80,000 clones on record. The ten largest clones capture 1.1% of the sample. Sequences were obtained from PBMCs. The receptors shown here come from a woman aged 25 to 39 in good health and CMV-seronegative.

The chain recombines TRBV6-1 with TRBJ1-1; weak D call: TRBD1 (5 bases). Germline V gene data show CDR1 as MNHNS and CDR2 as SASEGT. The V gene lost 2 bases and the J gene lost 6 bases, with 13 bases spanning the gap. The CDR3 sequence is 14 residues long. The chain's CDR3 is CASSERARGAEAFF. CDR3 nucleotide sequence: TGTGCCAGCAGTGAAAGGGCAAGGGGTGCTGAAGCTTTCTTT.

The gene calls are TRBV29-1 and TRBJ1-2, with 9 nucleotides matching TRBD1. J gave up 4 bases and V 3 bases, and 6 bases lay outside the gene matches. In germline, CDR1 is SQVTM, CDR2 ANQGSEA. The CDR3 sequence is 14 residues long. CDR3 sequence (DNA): TGCAGCGTTGAGATGGACAGGGGCGGCTATGGCTACACCTTC. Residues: CSVEMDRGGYGYTF.

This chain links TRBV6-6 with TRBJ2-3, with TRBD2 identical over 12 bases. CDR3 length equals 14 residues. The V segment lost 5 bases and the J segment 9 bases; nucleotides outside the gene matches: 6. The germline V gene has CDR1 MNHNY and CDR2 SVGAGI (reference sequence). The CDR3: CASSLAGGPETQYF. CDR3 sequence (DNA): TGTGCCAGCAGTCTAGCGGGAGGGCCGGAAACGCAGTATTTT.

The CDR3 DNA is TGCGCCAGCAGCCAGGGTTTTCTAGGGAGCACTGAAGCTTTCTTT. Amino acid sequence: CASSQGFLGSTEAFF. The chain couples TRBV4-1 to TRBJ1-1; unclear D gene. CDR1 is MGHRA and CDR2 is YSYEKL in the germline V gene. V was cut by 3 bases and J by 4 bases, with 15 bases left in between. The CDR3 has 15 residues.

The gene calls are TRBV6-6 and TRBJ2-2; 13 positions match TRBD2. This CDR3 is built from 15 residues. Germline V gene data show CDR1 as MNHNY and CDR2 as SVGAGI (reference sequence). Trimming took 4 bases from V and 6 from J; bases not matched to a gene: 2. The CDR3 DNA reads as TGTGCCAGCAGTTCGACTAGCGGGAGGTCCGGGGAGCTGTTTTTT. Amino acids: CASSSTSGRSGELFF.

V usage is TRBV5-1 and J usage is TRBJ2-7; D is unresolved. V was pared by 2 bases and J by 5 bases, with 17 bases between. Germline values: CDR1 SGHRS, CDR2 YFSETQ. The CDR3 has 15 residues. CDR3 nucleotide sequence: TGCGCCAGCAGCTTATTGTCGGGTGTGAGTAACGAGCAGTACTTC. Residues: CASSLLSGVSNEQYF.

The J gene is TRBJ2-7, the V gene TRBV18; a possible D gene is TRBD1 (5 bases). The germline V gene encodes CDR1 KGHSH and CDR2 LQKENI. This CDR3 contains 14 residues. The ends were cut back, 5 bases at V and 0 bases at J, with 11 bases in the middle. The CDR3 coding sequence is TGTGCCAGCTCAATTAAAGGGGACTCCTACGAGCAGTACTTC. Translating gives CASSIKGDSYEQYF. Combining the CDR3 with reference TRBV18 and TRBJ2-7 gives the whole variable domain NAGVMQNPRHLVRRRGQEARLRCSPMKGHSHVYWYRQLPEEGLKFMVYLQKENIIDESGMPKERFSAEFPKEGPSILRIQQVVRGDSAAYFCASSIKGDSYEQYFGPGTRLTVT.

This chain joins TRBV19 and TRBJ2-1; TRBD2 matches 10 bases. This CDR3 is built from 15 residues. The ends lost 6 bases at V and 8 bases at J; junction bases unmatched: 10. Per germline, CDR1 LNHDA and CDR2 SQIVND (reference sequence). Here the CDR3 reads CASRTRLAGKDEQFF. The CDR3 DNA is TGTGCCAGTAGAACCCGACTAGCGGGCAAGGATGAGCAGTTCTTC.

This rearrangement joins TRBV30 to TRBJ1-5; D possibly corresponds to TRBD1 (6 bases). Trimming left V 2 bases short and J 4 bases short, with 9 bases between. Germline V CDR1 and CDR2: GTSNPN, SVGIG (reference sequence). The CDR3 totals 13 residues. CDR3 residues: CAWSPTGNQPQHF. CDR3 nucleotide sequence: TGTGCCTGGAGTCCCACAGGGAATCAGCCCCAGCATTTT.

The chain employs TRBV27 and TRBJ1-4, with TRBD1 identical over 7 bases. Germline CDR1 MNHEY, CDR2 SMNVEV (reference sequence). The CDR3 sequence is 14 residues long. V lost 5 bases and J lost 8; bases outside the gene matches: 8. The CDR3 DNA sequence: TGTGCCAGCAGTACGACAGGGATTGGGGAAAAACTGTTTTTT. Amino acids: CASSTTGIGEKLFF.

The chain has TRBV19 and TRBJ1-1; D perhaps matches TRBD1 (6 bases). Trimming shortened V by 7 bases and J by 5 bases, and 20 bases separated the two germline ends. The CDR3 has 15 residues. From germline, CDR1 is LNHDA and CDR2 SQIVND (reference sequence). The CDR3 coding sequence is TGTGCCAGTACCCTAAATCGACAGGTGGGGACTGAAGCTTTCTTT. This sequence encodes CASTLNRQVGTEAFF.